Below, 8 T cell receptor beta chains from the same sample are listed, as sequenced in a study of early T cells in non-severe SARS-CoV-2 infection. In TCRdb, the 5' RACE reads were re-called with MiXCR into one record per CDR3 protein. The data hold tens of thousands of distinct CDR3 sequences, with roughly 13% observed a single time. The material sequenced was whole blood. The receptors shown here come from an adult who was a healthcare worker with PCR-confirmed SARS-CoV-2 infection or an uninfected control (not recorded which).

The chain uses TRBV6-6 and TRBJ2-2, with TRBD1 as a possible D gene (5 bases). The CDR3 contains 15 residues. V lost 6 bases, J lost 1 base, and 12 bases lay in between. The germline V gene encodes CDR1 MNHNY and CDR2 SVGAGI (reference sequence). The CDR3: CASSPPGLNTGELFF. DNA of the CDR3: TGTGCCAGCAGCCCTCCAGGGTTGAACACCGGGGAGCTGTTTTTT.

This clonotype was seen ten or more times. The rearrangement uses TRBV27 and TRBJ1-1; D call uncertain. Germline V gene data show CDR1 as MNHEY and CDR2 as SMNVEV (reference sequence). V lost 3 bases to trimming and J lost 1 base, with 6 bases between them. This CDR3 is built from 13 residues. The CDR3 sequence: CASSFSANTEAFF. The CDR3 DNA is TGTGCCAGCAGTTTTTCCGCGAACACTGAAGCTTTCTTT.

The CDR3 protein is CASSPPGQRNIQYF. CDR3 DNA sequence: TGTGCCAGCAGCCCACCGGGACAAAGAAACATTCAGTACTTC. This rearrangement joins TRBV11-2 to TRBJ2-4, with D possibly being TRBD1 (6 bases). Germline loops: CDR1 SGHAT, CDR2 FQNNGV. The CDR3 runs 14 residues. The germline V and J ends were trimmed by 5 bases and 6 bases, with 14 bases remaining between them.

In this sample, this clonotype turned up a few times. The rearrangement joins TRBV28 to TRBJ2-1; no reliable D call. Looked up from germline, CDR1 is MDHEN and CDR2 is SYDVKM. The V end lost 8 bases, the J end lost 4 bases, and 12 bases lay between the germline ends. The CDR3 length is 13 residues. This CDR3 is CASGSGFYNEQFF. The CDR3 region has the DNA TGTGCCAGCGGTAGTGGGTTTTACAATGAGCAGTTCTTC.

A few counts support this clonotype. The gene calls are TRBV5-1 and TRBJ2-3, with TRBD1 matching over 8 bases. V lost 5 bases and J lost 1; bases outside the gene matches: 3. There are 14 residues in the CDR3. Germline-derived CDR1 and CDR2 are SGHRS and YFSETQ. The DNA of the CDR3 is TGCGCCAGCAGACAGGGGGTCGGCACAGATACGCAGTATTTT. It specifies CASRQGVGTDTQYF.

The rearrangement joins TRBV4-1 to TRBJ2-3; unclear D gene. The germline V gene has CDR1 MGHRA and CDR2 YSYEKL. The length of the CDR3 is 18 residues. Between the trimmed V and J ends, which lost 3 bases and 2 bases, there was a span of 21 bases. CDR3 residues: CASSHEDIQTPSTDTQYF. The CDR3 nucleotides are TGCGCCAGCAGCCATGAGGATATTCAAACCCCCTCCACAGATACGCAGTATTTT.

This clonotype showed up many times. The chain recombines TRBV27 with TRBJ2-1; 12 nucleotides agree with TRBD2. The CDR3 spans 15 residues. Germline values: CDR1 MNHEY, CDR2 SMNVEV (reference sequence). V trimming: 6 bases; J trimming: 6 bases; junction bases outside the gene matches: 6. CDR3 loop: CASSPTSGGFNEQFF. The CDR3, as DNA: TGTGCCAGCAGCCCTACTAGCGGGGGGTTCAATGAGCAGTTCTTC.

The CDR3 coding sequence is TGCAGTGCTAGAGATGGGGGGAAAGGGGACACTGAAGCTTTCTTT. Protein: CSARDGGKGDTEAFF. The chain joins TRBV20-1 to TRBJ1-1, with D tentatively TRBD1 (5 bases). V was clipped by 0 bases and J by 3 bases, with 14 bases between them. Germline V gene sequence: CDR1 DFQATT, CDR2 SNEGSKA (reference sequence). The CDR3 extends over 15 amino acids.